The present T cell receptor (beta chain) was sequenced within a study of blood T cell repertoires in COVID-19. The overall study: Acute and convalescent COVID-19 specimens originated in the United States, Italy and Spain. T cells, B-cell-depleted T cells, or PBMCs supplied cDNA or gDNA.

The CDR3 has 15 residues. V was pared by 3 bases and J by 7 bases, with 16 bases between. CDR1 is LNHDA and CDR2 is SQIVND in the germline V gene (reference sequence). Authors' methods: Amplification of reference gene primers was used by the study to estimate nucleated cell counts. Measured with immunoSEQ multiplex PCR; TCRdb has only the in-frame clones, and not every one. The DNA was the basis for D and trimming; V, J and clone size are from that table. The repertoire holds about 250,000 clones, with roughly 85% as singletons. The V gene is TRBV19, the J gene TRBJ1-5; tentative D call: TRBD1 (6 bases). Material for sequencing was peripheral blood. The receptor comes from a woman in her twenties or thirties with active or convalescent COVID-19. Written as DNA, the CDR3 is TGTGCCAGTAGTATCTACGGGGGGCGCGGGCAGCCCCAGCATTTT. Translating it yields CASSIYGGRGQPQHF.